This TCR beta chain was sequenced for a study of T cell changes during pregnancy in multiple sclerosis (dated by TCRdb to about 2019). At the level of the whole study: The study looked at changes in the T cell repertoire across pregnancy in women with multiple sclerosis.

Unmatched junction bases come to 4, with V trimmed by 5 bases and J by 1 base. The germline V gene sets CDR1 to LGHNT and CDR2 to FRNRAP. Reading from cysteine to phenylalanine, the CDR3 counts 14 amino acids. This entry keeps only the CDR3 DNA: 42 bases, framed from base 1. Regarding this clone: Its cognate antigen has yet to be identified. The record has no base qualities; no much larger clone is one base away.

Library preparation used the immunoSEQ multiplex PCR assay. In TCRdb, the immuneACCESS table is reduced to in-frame sequences with V and J assigned. These tables do not hold every clone; where another copy was compared, an unresolved V gene accounts for under half, and the others remain unexplained. The sample has tens of thousands of clones on record, roughly nine tenths of them singletons. In total, the top ten clones hold roughly 0.7% of the sample. The chain is made from TRBV12-5 and TRBJ1-1; TRBD1 matches 7 bases in the middle. The source is a female donor with multiple sclerosis, enrolled in a pregnancy study. Source: CD4+ T cells from peripheral blood mononuclear cells, taken in the first trimester of pregnancy. At the DNA level, the sequence is TGTGCTAGTGGTGTGGACAGGTCGAACACTGAAGCTTTCTTT. The translation is CASGVDRSNTEAFF.